A selection of T cell receptor beta chains follows, all from one sample in a study of blood T cell repertoires in COVID-19. Data came from immunoSEQ multiplex PCR; TCRdb stores just in-frame clones and leaves some out. This repertoire shows roughly 120,000 clones, 90% found once; its top ten account for about 3.5%. The sequencing input was peripheral blood. The source is a man in his fifties with active COVID-19. Each CDR3 is given with its conserved first and last residue. D genes are given only for firm matches. Clone size is shown for a subset of rows, as once, few, many or a class of expanded clone.

V: TRBV9; length: 12; J: TRBJ1-6; D: .; size: .; DNA: TGTGCCAGCAGCGACACCCTTGAAACCCTCCACTTT; CDR3: CASSDTLETLHF
V: TRBV29-1; length: 12; J: TRBJ2-4; D: TRBD2; size: .; DNA: TGCAGCGTCATCGGGACTAGCGGCCATAAGTACTTC; CDR3: CSVIGTSGHKYF
V: TRBV19; length: 15; J: TRBJ2-7; D: TRBD1; size: .; DNA: TGTGCCAGTAGTATAGCCGGACAGGGGCCCTACGAGCAGTACTTC; CDR3: CASSIAGQGPYEQYF
V: TRBV14; length: 17; J: TRBJ2-3; D: TRBD2; size: .; DNA: TGTGCCAGCAGCCGAGGGACTAGCGGGATTGGAACAGATACGCAGTATTTT; CDR3: CASSRGTSGIGTDTQYF
V: TRBV10-3; length: 12; J: TRBJ2-7; D: .; size: .; DNA: TGTGCCATCAGTGAACAGAACCACGAGCAGTACTTC; CDR3: CAISEQNHEQYF
V: TRBV7-2; length: 15; J: TRBJ2-2; D: .; size: .; DNA: TGTGCCAGCACCAAACAGAACGCGAACACCGGGGAGCTGTTTTTT; CDR3: CASTKQNANTGELFF
V: TRBV19; length: 15; J: TRBJ2-3; D: .; size: .; DNA: TGTGCCAGTAGAACCTCAGGGGGACTCACAGATACGCAGTATTTT; CDR3: CASRTSGGLTDTQYF
V: TRBV6-6; length: 15; J: TRBJ1-1; D: .; size: .; DNA: TGTGCCAGCAGTTCAGTCGGGGGGTGGGACACTGAAGCTTTCTTT; CDR3: CASSSVGGWDTEAFF
V: TRBV5-4; length: 17; J: TRBJ2-3; D: TRBD2; size: .; DNA: TGTGCCAGCAGCAAGGGGGGCGGACTAGCCGGCACAGATACGCAGTATTTT; CDR3: CASSKGGGLAGTDTQYF
V: TRBV11-2; length: 15; J: TRBJ2-3; D: TRBD2; size: .; DNA: TGTGCCAGCAGCTTATTAGCGGGAGACGCAGATACGCAGTATTTT; CDR3: CASSLLAGDADTQYF
V: TRBV2; length: 11; J: TRBJ2-1; D: TRBD2; size: .; DNA: TGTGCCACAGCTAGCGGGAGCACGCAGTTCTTC; CDR3: CATASGSTQFF
V: TRBV24-1; length: 15; J: TRBJ2-5; D: TRBD1; size: .; DNA: TGTGCCACCAGTGACCCGACAGGGTCCGGAGAGACCCAGTACTTC; CDR3: CATSDPTGSGETQYF
V: TRBV4-1; length: 16; J: TRBJ2-2; D: .; size: .; DNA: TGCGCCAGCAGCCAAGACGCGACAGGTTGGACCGGGGAGCTGTTTTTT; CDR3: CASSQDATGWTGELFF
V: TRBV5-6; length: 16; J: TRBJ1-6; D: TRBD1; size: .; DNA: TGTGCCAGCAGCTTGGTGCCCACAGGGGAATCTCCCCCCCTCCACTTT; CDR3: CASSLVPTGESPPLHF
V: TRBV19; length: 14; J: TRBJ1-1; D: .; size: .; DNA: TGTGCCAGTAGTATCCTCGGGGGTAGCACTGAAGCTTTCTTT; CDR3: CASSILGGSTEAFF
V: TRBV7-2; length: 14; J: TRBJ1-6; D: .; size: .; DNA: TGTGCCAGCAGCCAGGACAGTCTAAATTCACCCCTCCACTTT; CDR3: CASSQDSLNSPLHF
V: TRBV4-1; length: 14; J: TRBJ1-2; D: .; size: .; DNA: TGCGCCAGCAGCCAAGAGACGGGGATGAGGGGCTACACCTTC; CDR3: CASSQETGMRGYTF
V: TRBV6-1; length: 15; J: TRBJ2-7; D: TRBD1; size: .; DNA: TGTGCCAGCAGTGAATGGACAGGGGAAACCTACGAGCAGTACTTC; CDR3: CASSEWTGETYEQYF
V: TRBV7-2; length: 15; J: TRBJ2-3; D: TRBD2; size: once; DNA: TGTGCCAGCAGCTTCCGAGCGGGGGGGCAGGATACGCAGTATTTT; CDR3: CASSFRAGGQDTQYF
V: TRBV5-1; length: 17; J: TRBJ2-6; D: .; size: .; DNA: TGCGCCAGCAGCTCCGGGACTTCCAGCTCTGGGGCCAACGTCCTGACTTTC; CDR3: CASSSGTSSSGANVLTF
V: TRBV5-1; length: 16; J: TRBJ2-1; D: TRBD1; size: once; DNA: TGCGCCAGCAGCTTTACCGGGACAGGGAGACCCAATGAGCAGTTCTTC; CDR3: CASSFTGTGRPNEQFF
V: TRBV7-2; length: 13; J: TRBJ1-4; D: .; size: .; DNA: TGTGCCAGCAGCCGATCGACAAATGAAAAACTGTTTTTT; CDR3: CASSRSTNEKLFF
V: TRBV15; length: 16; J: TRBJ2-1; D: TRBD1; size: .; DNA: TGTGCCACCAGCAGAGATCTAGACAGGGGGCGAAATGAGCAGTTCTTC; CDR3: CATSRDLDRGRNEQFF
V: TRBV6-1; length: 18; J: TRBJ1-2; D: .; size: .; DNA: TGTGCCAGCAGTGAAGCGCATCGGGCCAGGGGAGTGAGGGGTGGCTACACCTTC; CDR3: CASSEAHRARGVRGGYTF
V: TRBV11-3; length: 17; J: TRBJ2-3; D: .; size: .; DNA: TGTGCCAGCAGCTTAGGTTTATTGGCAGTGGGCACAGATACGCAGTATTTT; CDR3: CASSLGLLAVGTDTQYF
V: TRBV6-5; length: 13; J: TRBJ1-2; D: TRBD1; size: once; DNA: TGTGCCAGCAGGGAGGGACAGAAGGATGGCTACACCTTC; CDR3: CASREGQKDGYTF
V: TRBV7-8; length: 16; J: TRBJ2-1; D: TRBD1; size: .; DNA: TGTGCCAGCAGCTTAGCGACAGGGGTCGTTTCGGGTGAGCAGTTCTTC; CDR3: CASSLATGVVSGEQFF
V: TRBV5-6; length: 16; J: TRBJ2-7; D: .; size: .; DNA: TGTGCCAGCAGCTTGGATCAGGGTCGGATAGCCTACGAGCAGTACTTC; CDR3: CASSLDQGRIAYEQYF
V: TRBV9; length: 16; J: TRBJ2-1; D: .; size: .; DNA: TGTGCCAGCAGCGCCAAGGACAGCAGCTCCTACAATGAGCAGTTCTTC; CDR3: CASSAKDSSSYNEQFF
V: TRBV4-1; length: 13; J: TRBJ2-2; D: .; size: many; DNA: TGCGCCAGCAGAGGGGATAAAACCGGGGAGCTGTTTTTT; CDR3: CASRGDKTGELFF
V: TRBV27; length: 18; J: TRBJ2-1; D: TRBD2; size: .; DNA: TGTGCCAGCAGTTTGGGTAGCGGGGGCCTAAGCTCCTACAATGAGCAGTTCTTC; CDR3: CASSLGSGGLSSYNEQFF
V: TRBV27; length: 18; J: TRBJ2-3; D: TRBD2; size: .; DNA: TGTGCCAGCAGTTCTACCGAGGTGGCGGGGGAGATCACAGATACGCAGTATTTT; CDR3: CASSSTEVAGEITDTQYF
V: TRBV19; length: 14; J: TRBJ2-3; D: TRBD1; size: .; DNA: TGTGCCAGTAGTAAGACAGGGGAAGGTGATACGCAGTATTTT; CDR3: CASSKTGEGDTQYF
V: TRBV19; length: 13; J: TRBJ1-1; D: .; size: .; DNA: TGTGCCAGTAGTTCACAGGGTGACACTGAAGCTTTCTTT; CDR3: CASSSQGDTEAFF
V: TRBV11-2; length: 15; J: TRBJ2-3; D: .; size: .; DNA: TGTGCCAGCAGCTTTCCAACTCACAGCACAGATACGCAGTATTTT; CDR3: CASSFPTHSTDTQYF
V: TRBV3-1/TRBV3-2; length: 17; J: TRBJ2-2; D: TRBD2; size: .; DNA: TGTGCCAGCAGCCAAGATAAAGGACTAGCGGTAGCCGGGGAGCTGTTTTTT; CDR3: CASSQDKGLAVAGELFF
V: TRBV27; length: 15; J: TRBJ2-7; D: TRBD1; size: .; DNA: TGTGCCAGCAGTGACCCGGACAGGGGGCTCTACGAGCAGTACTTC; CDR3: CASSDPDRGLYEQYF
V: TRBV7-9; length: 17; J: TRBJ2-3; D: TRBD2; size: .; DNA: TGTGCCAGCAGTTCCTTACCGGGACTAGCGCAAACAGATACGCAGTATTTT; CDR3: CASSSLPGLAQTDTQYF
V: TRBV11-3; length: 14; J: TRBJ2-2; D: TRBD2; size: .; DNA: TGTGCCAGCAGGCTAGCGGCGAACACCGGGGAGCTGTTTTTT; CDR3: CASRLAANTGELFF